Below are 30 T cell receptor beta chains sequenced from a single sample in a study of T-cell memory formation after mild COVID-19. TCRdb independently ran MiXCR on the 5' RACE reads; one entry per CDR3 protein. Of under 300,000 distinct CDR3 sequences in the sample, 8% to 10% were seen once. The specimen was PBMCs or a T cell subset sorted from them (not recorded which). These receptors originate from a man aged 18 to 30 who had mild COVID-19 (a few samples of this study predate the infection). Cell type and time point are not known.

This clonotype was observed a few times. The CDR3 reads CASSQGMYAREQYV. CDR3 nucleotide sequence: TGTGCCAGCAGCCAAGGAATGTACGCCAGAGAGCAGTACGTC. The gene calls are TRBV3-1 and TRBJ2-7; D unresolved. This CDR3 is built from 14 residues. Germline V gives CDR1 LGHDT, CDR2 YNNKEL (reference sequence). The V gene lost 1 base and the J gene lost 7 bases, with 14 bases spanning the gap.

This clonotype was observed a handful of times. The rearrangement uses TRBV7-2 and TRBJ2-1; either TRBD1 or TRBD2 may supply D (5 bases each). The CDR3 consists of 12 residues. The ends were cut back, 4 bases at V and 12 bases at J, with 13 bases in the middle. Germline V gene sequence: CDR1 SGHTA, CDR2 FQGNSA. The CDR3 DNA reads TGTGCCAGCAGCTCAGGGAGATCGACGCAGTTCTTC. Its translation: CASSSGRSTQFF.

This clonotype has a count of ten or more. The V call is TRBV14, the J call TRBJ2-1; D is possibly TRBD1 (6 bases). CDR3 length: 15 amino acids. Trimming pared 2 bases from V and 7 bases from J, leaving 15 bases between. The germline V gene has CDR1 SGHDN and CDR2 FVKESK. CDR3 region: CASSQFRTVWNEQFF. In nucleotides, the CDR3 is TGTGCCAGCAGCCAATTTCGGACAGTCTGGAATGAGCAGTTCTTC.

This clonotype was picked up many times. This chain joins TRBV5-5 and TRBJ2-1, with unresolved D. The CDR3 runs to 15 residues. Trimming removed 2 bases at V and 0 bases at J, with 9 bases between. Germline values: CDR1 SGHKS, CDR2 YYEKEE (reference sequence). This CDR3 reads CASSFGYSSYNEQFF. The CDR3 DNA reads as TGTGCCAGCAGCTTTGGGTACAGCTCCTACAATGAGCAGTTCTTC.

There are a few counts of this clonotype. The chain combines TRBV6-1 with TRBJ2-1; either TRBD1 or TRBD2 may fit D (6 bases each). The V end lost 11 bases, the J end lost 8 bases, and 19 bases lay between the germline ends. The CDR3 loop spans 13 amino acids. CDR1 is MNHNS, CDR2 SASEGT, per germline. CDR3 DNA: TGTGCCGGCCAGAGGGGGGTTGGGGATGAGCAGTTCTTC. Translated, it gives CAGQRGVGDEQFF.

J is TRBJ1-5 and V is TRBV5-1, with D tentatively TRBD1 (5 bases). CDR3 size: 13 residues. V lost 7 bases to trimming and J lost 5 bases, with 13 bases between them. CDR1 SGHRS and CDR2 YFSETQ come from the germline V gene. The CDR3 reads CASGDRGYQPQHF. CDR3 DNA: TGCGCCAGCGGGGACCGTGGGTATCAGCCCCAGCATTTT.

This clonotype has just a few counts. The rearrangement links TRBV7-6 to TRBJ2-5, with D hard to call. This CDR3 contains 16 residues. V lost 4 bases, J lost 1 base, and 16 bases lay in between. Germline V gene sequence: CDR1 SGHVS, CDR2 FNYEAQ. The CDR3 DNA follows: TGTGCCAGCAGCTGGAGCTTTTGGATTCGCCAAGAGACCCAGTACTTC. It yields the protein CASSWSFWIRQETQYF.

The rearrangement joins TRBV3-1 to TRBJ1-1; D ambiguous. This CDR3 comprises 14 residues. Trimming pared 0 bases from V and 13 bases from J, leaving 18 bases between. Germline CDR1 reads LGHDT; CDR2 reads YNNKEL (reference sequence). For the CDR3, the DNA is TGTGCCAGCAGCCAAGATAGGGCCGGCCGACGAGTTTTCTTT. Its protein product is CASSQDRAGRRVFF.

CDR3 DNA sequence: TGTGCCAGCAGTGAAGAGGGGGGAATCGGGACCCAGTACTTC. Protein sequence: CASSEEGGIGTQYF. The rearrangement links TRBV6-4 to TRBJ2-5; D may match TRBD1 or TRBD2 (6 bases each). Per germline, CDR1 MRHNA and CDR2 SNTAGT. The CDR3 loop spans 14 amino acids. The V end lost 3 bases, the J end lost 7 bases, and 15 bases lay between the germline ends.

This clonotype was seen many times. A junction boundary mismatches the germline segment, possibly from a read error. The chain carries TRBV18 and TRBJ2-1; 11 positions agree with TRBD2. The CDR3 consists of 15 residues. The germline V gene encodes CDR1 KGHSH and CDR2 LQKENI. CDR3 residues: CASSPLAGAYNEQFF. The CDR3 bases are TGTGCCAGCTCCCCACTAGCGGGGGCGTACAATGAGCAGTTCTTC.

V is TRBV5-1 and J is TRBJ2-7; 9 bases agree with TRBD1. J lost 2 bases, V lost 4 bases, and 7 bases had no gene match. This CDR3 comprises 15 residues. The V gene's germline CDR1 is SGHRS and CDR2 YFSETQ. In nucleotides, the CDR3 is TGCGCCAGCAGCCCGGGCGGGACAGGGACCTACGAGCAGTACGTC. It specifies CASSPGGTGTYEQYV.

V is TRBV24-1 and J is TRBJ2-5; 7 bases line up with TRBD2. This CDR3 comprises 14 residues. V was pared by 3 bases and J by 4 bases, with 4 bases of the junction left unmatched. The germline V gene has CDR1 KGHDR and CDR2 SFDVKD. The CDR3 here is CATSDKRGAETQYF. The CDR3 bases are TGTGCCACCAGTGATAAGCGGGGAGCAGAGACCCAGTACTTC.

This clonotype was found a few times. The chain joins TRBV7-9 to TRBJ1-4; D possibly corresponds to TRBD1 (6 bases). V gave up 1 base and J gave up 14 bases, with 11 bases separating them. Germline CDR1 is SEHNR and CDR2 is FQNEAQ (reference sequence). The CDR3 is made up of 12 amino acids. The CDR3 DNA follows: TGTGCCAGCAGCTTAGAGGGGGATTACCTGTTTTTT. Amino acids: CASSLEGDYLFF.

The sample holds a few counts of this clonotype. The chain combines TRBV20-1 with TRBJ1-1, with 7 bases fitting TRBD1. The trim removed 5 bases at V and 1 base at J, leaving 7 bases unmatched. CDR1 is DFQATT and CDR2 is SNEGSKA in the germline V gene (reference sequence). This CDR3 comprises 14 residues. Here the CDR3 reads CSAGQTGRNTEAFF. Here the CDR3 DNA reads TGCAGTGCTGGCCAGACAGGGAGGAACACTGAAGCTTTCTTT.

This clonotype was seen a few times. The chain is built from TRBV7-2 and TRBJ1-2, with D possibly matching TRBD1 (6 bases). CDR3 length equals 13 residues. Germline V gene lookup returns CDR1 SGHTA and CDR2 FQGNSA. V was clipped by 11 bases and J by 8 bases, with 21 bases between them. The CDR3 coding sequence is TGTGCCGTAACTTCCAGGGGCCGGTTAGGCTACACCTTC. Its translation is CAVTSRGRLGYTF.

The chain has TRBV5-1 and TRBJ2-3; D is unresolved. The CDR3 has 11 amino acids. Germline CDR1 SGHRS, CDR2 YFSETQ. The V and J ends lost 5 bases and 2 bases respectively, with 3 bases between them. The CDR3 bases are TGCGCCAGCAGACTCACAGATACGCAGTATTTT. It encodes CASRLTDTQYF.

This clonotype was seen a few times. J is TRBJ2-3 and V is TRBV4-3; D uncertain. This CDR3 comprises 15 residues. The germline CDR1 and CDR2 sequences are LGHNA and YSLEER. Trimming left V 6 bases short and J 0 bases short, with 13 bases between. The CDR3 spells CASSLGPSSTDTQYF. In nucleotides, the CDR3 is TGCGCCAGCAGTCTGGGCCCTTCTAGCACAGATACGCAGTATTTT.

The V and J genes are TRBV4-1 and TRBJ1-2; D call uncertain. Germline CDR1 is MGHRA and CDR2 is YSYEKL. The CDR3 runs to 16 residues. V was pared by 0 bases and J by 1 base, with 12 bases between. CDR3 nucleotides: TGCGCCAGCAGCCAAGATCTGAGAGGAGATAACTATGGCTACACCTTC. It codes for CASSQDLRGDNYGYTF.

The chain combines TRBV20-1 with TRBJ2-5; 8 nucleotides line up with TRBD2. In germline, CDR1 is DFQATT, CDR2 SNEGSKA (reference sequence). The CDR3 totals 16 residues. The V gene end was trimmed by 0 bases and the J gene end by 1 base; junction bases not matched to a gene: 7. The CDR3 DNA is TGCAGTGCTAGAGATACAAGCGGGGGTTCCCAAGAGACCCAGTACTTC. This codes for CSARDTSGGSQETQYF.

The chain recombines TRBV7-3 with TRBJ2-1; 11 bases map to TRBD2. CDR3 length equals 14 residues. V shed 4 bases and J 10 bases; nucleotides not matched to a gene: 6. Germline assignment: CDR1 SGHTA and CDR2 FQGTGA. The CDR3 nucleotides are TGTGCCAGCAGCTCCGGGACTAGCGGTCAAGAGCAGTTCTTC. Its translation: CASSSGTSGQEQFF.

The table lists this clonotype with a few counts. The V and J genes are TRBV4-1 and TRBJ1-3; D unclear. CDR3 length: 16 residues. Germline CDR1 and CDR2: MGHRA and YSYEKL. V lost 0 bases, J lost 0 bases, and 9 bases lay in between. In nucleotides, the CDR3 is TGCGCCAGCAGCCAAGATGGAGGGCCCTCTGGAAACACCATATATTTT. It codes for CASSQDGGPSGNTIYF.

The chain combines TRBV18 with TRBJ1-3; D may be TRBD1 (5 bases). CDR3 length: 15 residues. Trimming removed 0 bases at V and 4 bases at J, with 10 bases between. Germline CDR1 KGHSH, CDR2 LQKENI. The CDR3 sequence is CASSPPGLAGNTIYF. CDR3 sequence (DNA): TGTGCCAGCTCACCACCGGGACTCGCAGGAAACACCATATATTTT.

This rearrangement joins TRBV7-3 to TRBJ2-3; 7 bases line up with TRBD1. Germline lookup yields CDR1 SGHTA and CDR2 FQGTGA. This CDR3 comprises 15 residues. Trimming at V came to 3 bases and at J to 3 bases, leaving 6 bases not matched to a gene. This CDR3 is CASSFGTDKTDTQYF. In DNA form, the CDR3 reads TGTGCCAGCAGCTTCGGGACAGACAAGACAGATACGCAGTATTTT.

The chain employs TRBV7-2 and TRBJ1-4, with TRBD1 as a possible D gene (5 bases). Per the germline V gene, CDR1 is SGHTA and CDR2 is FQGNSA. This CDR3 is 13 amino acids long. V gave up 4 bases and J gave up 8 bases, with 11 bases separating them. The CDR3 here is CASSWDGWEKLFF. As DNA, the CDR3 is TGTGCCAGCAGCTGGGACGGTTGGGAAAAACTGTTTTTT.

This clonotype was observed a handful of times. The CDR3 region is CASGFRGADTQYF. CDR3 DNA: TGTGCCAGCGGCTTTCGGGGCGCAGATACGCAGTATTTT. This chain joins TRBV12-3 or TRBV12-4 and TRBJ2-3, with D possibly called TRBD1 or TRBD2 (5 bases each). V lost 8 bases and J lost 4, with 13 bases in between. The CDR3 sequence is 13 residues long.

In its sample, this clonotype was seen many times. J is TRBJ2-3 and V is TRBV7-6; a weak D match, TRBD2 (5 bases). Germline V CDR1 and CDR2: SGHVS, FNYEAQ. V gave up 1 base and J gave up 6 bases, with 11 bases separating them. CDR3 size: 14 residues. This CDR3 reads CASSLVKREDTQYF. The CDR3 nucleotides read TGTGCCAGCAGCTTAGTGAAAAGGGAGGATACGCAGTATTTT. The full variable domain, with the rest looked up from reference TRBV7-6 and TRBJ2-3, is GAGVSQSPRYKVTKRGQDVALRCDPISGHVSLYWYRQALGQGPEFLTYFNYEAQQDKSGLPNDRFSAERPEGSISTLTIQRTEQRDSAMYRCASSLVKREDTQYFGPGTRLTVL.

This clonotype was seen many times. The chain is built from TRBV5-1 and TRBJ2-2, with 9 bases lining up with TRBD1. The germline V gene has CDR1 SGHRS and CDR2 YFSETQ. The V segment lost 4 bases and the J segment 1 base; nucleotides outside the gene matches: 5. The CDR3 runs to 16 residues. CDR3 DNA: TGCGCCAGCAGCGGGACAGGGTTGAAGAACACCGGGGAGCTGTTTTTT. Translation: CASSGTGLKNTGELFF.

This clonotype has more than one count but fewer than ten. V gene TRBV13 combines with J gene TRBJ1-1, with D possibly being TRBD1 (6 bases). The CDR3 runs 15 residues. CDR1 and CDR2 from the germline V gene are PRHDT and FYEKMQ (reference sequence). V lost 5 bases and J lost 11, with 24 bases in between. CDR3 nucleotide sequence: TGTGCCAGCAGCCCCCGGACAGTGGGGTTGTTCGGGGCTTTCTTT. Protein: CASSPRTVGLFGAFF.

This clonotype was counted ten times or more. This chain uses TRBV7-2 with TRBJ2-1, with 9 bases matching TRBD2. The CDR3 sequence is 15 residues long. The V gene end was trimmed by 5 bases and the J gene end by 5 bases; junction bases not matched to a gene: 7. CDR1 is SGHTA, CDR2 FQGNSA, per germline. The CDR3 region has the DNA TGTGCCAGCAGCCCCCAGCGGGGGGAAAACAATGAGCAGTTCTTC. Amino acids: CASSPQRGENNEQFF.

This clonotype was seen a few times. This chain uses TRBV5-1 with TRBJ1-2, with 8 bases that match TRBD1. The trim removed 2 bases at V and 12 bases at J, leaving 9 bases unmatched. The CDR3 length is 13 residues. Germline assignment: CDR1 SGHRS and CDR2 YFSETQ. This CDR3 is CASSLGQGAFNTF. The CDR3 DNA sequence: TGCGCCAGCAGCTTAGGACAGGGCGCTTTTAACACCTTC.